The clone carrying this T cell receptor (beta chain) was detected ten times or more. The sample is drawn from a study of neurological immune-mediated disorders. The method for making cDNA was 5'RACE, and it used 10-nucleotide random UMIs. Each sequencing run yielded over 160 million TCR-beta sequences from 15-18 subjects. One entry per CDR3 protein, called by TCRdb with MiXCR from the 5' RACE reads. The sample consists of under 45,000 distinct CDR3 sequences, more than 9.5% of them appearing once. Trimming pared 3 bases from V and 6 bases from J, leaving 5 bases between. The length of the CDR3 is 11 residues. Per the germline V gene, CDR1 is SGHDT and CDR2 is YYEEEE.

Sequencing used PBMCs. The rearrangement uses TRBV5-6 and TRBJ2-3, with D uncertain. This clonotype originated in a female donor in good health. The CDR3 coding sequence is TGTGCCAGCAGCTCCGGGGATACGCAGTATTTT. Its protein product is CASSSGDTQYF.